This TCR beta chain was captured in a study of CD8 T cells in ankylosing spondylitis. Study findings and constraints: Previously reported in reactive arthritis synovial fluid and blood were some of the motif variants. Reported data indicate significant enrichment of disease-linked clones within matched ankylosing spondylitis synovial fluid. What appeared characteristic of ankylosing spondylitis blood was a TCR beta motif of 7 or 8 highly homologous variants.

Germline lookup yields CDR1 DFQATT and CDR2 SNEGSKA (reference sequence). The CDR3 has 12 residues. With 5 bases removed from V and 7 bases from J, the gap between germline ends came to 9 bases. Quantitative 5'-RACE with molecular barcodes generated TCR beta libraries. TCRdb ran MiXCR on the 5' RACE reads and lists one entry per CDR3 protein. The sample lists approximately 540,000 distinct CDR3 sequences; about 12% were seen once. Comments on this clonotype: Its cognate antigen is unknown.

The chain recombines TRBV20-1 with TRBJ1-6; a possible D gene is TRBD1 (6 bases). The origin of this receptor is a male donor with ankylosing spondylitis. Source material: blood, either unsorted or a sorted T cell fraction (not recorded which). This CDR3 reads CSAVRGNSPLHF. In DNA, the CDR3 is TGCAGTGCTGTCAGGGGCAATTCACCCCTCCACTTT.